This T cell receptor beta chain was profiled in a study of cytomegalovirus exposure and HLA in healthy donors. General observations from the study: Excluded were some V segments that proved indistinguishable, including TRBV6-2 and TRBV6-3.

As regards this clone: As yet, its antigen is unknown.

With 5 bases removed from V and 4 bases from J, the gap between germline ends came to 11 bases. CDR3 length: 13 residues. Looked up from germline, CDR1 is SNHLY and CDR2 is FYNNEI. Amplification used 60 Vbeta primers and 13 Jbeta primers. TCRdb keeps only in-frame clones here, not all; method: immunoSEQ multiplex PCR. The sample contains about 120,000 clones, 65% to 80% of which appear only once. The sequence was collected from a woman between 35 and 50 years old in good health and CMV-seropositive. The chain carries TRBV2 and TRBJ1-1; D may be TRBD1 (6 bases). Sequencing input: PBMCs. CDR3 amino acids: CASSLQGSTEAFF. The CDR3 DNA sequence: TGTGCCAGCAGTTTACAGGGCTCCACTGAAGCTTTCTTT.